The clone carrying this TCR beta chain was seen only once. Antigen specificity is unknown. CDR1 is MNHEY and CDR2 is SVGAGI in the germline V gene. V lost 5 bases and J lost 1, with 12 bases in between. This CDR3 comprises 15 residues. Using immunoSEQ multiplex PCR, the repertoire was profiled, and TCRdb retains in-frame clones only, with some absent. The table lists 55,000 to 70,000 clones, around nine tenths of them singletons. This entry comes from a study of graft-versus-host responses after intestinal transplantation. Overall study context: Isolated intestinal, liver-intestinal, or multivisceral transplants were what recipients had. Anti-thymocyte globulin induction was given to all recipients, followed by tacrolimus and steroids for around 3 years.

Findings and caveats of the study: GvH clones turned up in recipient marrow; some had shown up first in ileum or blood. Some patients had graft-donor T cell macrochimerism, and their allografts showed high graft-versus-host to host-versus-graft clonal ratios.

The receptor comes from a human patient who received an intestinal transplant, so some T cells may come from the graft donor. Sequencing was performed on PBMCs, taken roughly 120 days after intestinal transplantation. The chain couples TRBV6-5 to TRBJ2-1; D may be TRBD1 or TRBD2 (5 bases each). The CDR3 region has the DNA TGTGCCAGCAGTCGGGACCTGGGGTCCTACAATGAGCAGTTCTTC. Amino acid sequence: CASSRDLGSYNEQFF.